The clone carrying this TCR beta chain was counted between two and nine times. The target antigen is unknown. These data come from a study of T cells in Graves' hyperthyroidism and ophthalmopathy. General study points: Through a model of 13 V-J features, ophthalmopathy was separated from stable hyperthyroidism.

Germline V gives CDR1 SGHAT, CDR2 FQNNGV. CDR3 size: 18 residues. The V and J ends lost 2 bases and 4 bases, in that order; junction bases with no gene match: 14. RNA transcripts were the template for amplifying TCR beta CDR3 regions. With the HTBI primer set, the TCR CDR3 went through a first round of RT-PCR. Via MiXCR, TCRdb re-called the multiplex PCR reads, giving one row per CDR3 protein. This table holds about 740,000 distinct CDR3 sequences, around 15% found once. Diagnosis of hyperthyroidism was new in patients aged 18 to 65, and its duration was under 2 months. The TCR was taken from a woman aged 18-29 years with Graves' hyperthyroidism. Source material: blood. The chain uses TRBV11-2 and TRBJ2-4, with 7 bases fitting TRBD1. CDR3 DNA: TGTGCCAGCAGCTTAAGGTTAAAATCACCGGGACAGAAAAACATTCAGTACTTC. It specifies CASSLRLKSPGQKNIQYF.